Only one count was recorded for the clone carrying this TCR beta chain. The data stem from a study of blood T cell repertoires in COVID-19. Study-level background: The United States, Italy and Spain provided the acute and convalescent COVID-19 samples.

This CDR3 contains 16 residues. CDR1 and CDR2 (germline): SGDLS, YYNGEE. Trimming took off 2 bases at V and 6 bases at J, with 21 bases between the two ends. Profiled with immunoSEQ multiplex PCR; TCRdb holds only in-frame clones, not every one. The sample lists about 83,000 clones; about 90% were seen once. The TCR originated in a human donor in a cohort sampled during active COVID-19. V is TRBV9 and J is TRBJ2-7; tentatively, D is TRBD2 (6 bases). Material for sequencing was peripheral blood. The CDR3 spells CASSVQSRGSVGEQYF. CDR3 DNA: TGTGCCAGCAGCGTCCAATCGCGGGGCAGTGTGGGCGAGCAGTACTTC.